A single sample gave rise to the 7 T cell receptor beta chains below, sequenced in a study of blood T cells in healthy people across ages (dated by TCRdb to between 2014 and 2016). The library came from 5' RACE. A second PCR of about 6 to 11 cycles was run with a J-beta primer mix and a sample-barcoded 5' primer. The public reads were quality trimmed at Q25 with fastp and then assembled into clones with MiXCR by TCRdb, keeping productive beta chains. Rows with one shared CDR3 protein collapse into an entry with the most common genes and DNA. The sample records around 2 million distinct CDR3 sequences, 35% to 50% of which are singletons. The ten largest clones represent around 23% of the sample. The source material was blood. The source is a human donor in good health.

For this clonotype: Possible read error: a much larger clone is one base away. The rearrangement joins TRBV24-1 to TRBJ1-1; unclear D gene. Germline values: CDR1 KGHDR, CDR2 SFDVKD. The length of the CDR3 is 12 residues. Trimming took off 0 bases at V and 11 bases at J, with 9 bases between the two ends. The CDR3 loop reads CATSDLGCGAFF. As DNA, the CDR3 is TGTGCCACCAGTGATTTGGGGTGCGGCGCTTTCTTT.

This chain joins TRBV7-8 and TRBJ2-2; TRBD2 matches at 7 bases. CDR3 length: 13 residues. CDR1 is SGHVS, CDR2 FQNEAQ, per germline. Trimming cost V 5 bases and J 7 bases; bases outside gene matches: 4. The CDR3 spells CASSPGRNGELFF. The CDR3, as DNA: TGTGCCAGCAGCCCCGGGAGGAACGGGGAGCTGTTTTTT.

The rearrangement links TRBV18 to TRBJ2-5; weak D call: TRBD1 (6 bases). CDR3 length equals 15 residues. V dropped 4 bases and J dropped 1 base, with 13 bases sitting between them. CDR1 is KGHSH, CDR2 LQKENI, per germline. CDR3 sequence: CASSLGTTLQETQYF. CDR3 nucleotides: TGTGCCAGCTCACTGGGGACAACTCTCCAAGAGACCCAGTACTTC.

The sample holds a few counts of this clonotype. The rearrangement links TRBV12-3 or TRBV12-4 to TRBJ2-1; 8 bases line up with TRBD1. This CDR3 has 16 residues. V shed 6 bases and J 5 bases; nucleotides not matched to a gene: 12. The CDR3 DNA reads as TGTGCCAGCAGCGCCACGGACAGGGCTTTCCACAATGAGCAGTTCTTC. Protein: CASSATDRAFHNEQFF.

As concerns this clonotype: One end of the junction varies from germline; a read error may be responsible. CDR3 in DNA: TGTGCCAGCAGTTATTGGGGGCTCAATCGGCCCCAGCATTTT. Translation gives CASSYWGLNRPQHF. The chain is built from TRBV6-2 or TRBV6-3 and TRBJ1-5; possible D gene TRBD1, 6 bases. The CDR3 loop spans 14 amino acids. Germline V CDR1 and CDR2: MNHEY, SVGEGT.

The chain is built from TRBV20-1 and TRBJ2-7; D call uncertain. Germline V CDR1 and CDR2: DFQATT, SNEGSKA (reference sequence). This CDR3 has 13 residues. The V gene lost 5 bases and the J gene lost 3 bases, with 14 bases spanning the gap. In nucleotides, the CDR3 is TGCAGTGCTGGCCGAGGTGGGGACTACGAGCAGTACTTC. Its translation: CSAGRGGDYEQYF.

The V and J genes are TRBV7-6 and TRBJ2-2; 7 positions agree with TRBD2. This CDR3 region has 16 residues. Germline CDR1 is SGHVS and CDR2 is FNYEAQ. V trimming: 7 bases; J trimming: 8 bases; junction bases outside the gene matches: 16. For the CDR3, the DNA is TGTGCCAGCACCACGGGGGGAGGGCCCCCAGAAGGGGAGCTGTTTTTT. It specifies CASTTGGGPPEGELFF.